One sample yielded the 20 T cell receptor beta chains listed below, sequenced in a study of early T cells in non-severe SARS-CoV-2 infection. In TCRdb, the 5' RACE reads were re-called with MiXCR into one record per CDR3 protein. This table has tens of thousands of distinct CDR3 sequences, roughly 12% appearing once. Material for sequencing was whole blood. The receptors derive from an adult who was a healthcare worker with PCR-confirmed SARS-CoV-2 infection or an uninfected control (not recorded which).

This clonotype was found many times. The chain employs TRBV6-1 and TRBJ2-1; 10 positions agree with TRBD2. V shed 3 bases, J shed 3 bases, and the junction held 2 bases outside the gene matches. From germline, CDR1 is MNHNS and CDR2 SASEGT. The length of the CDR3 is 15 residues. This CDR3 is CASSDGTSDYNEQFF. In DNA form, the CDR3 reads TGTGCCAGCAGTGACGGGACTAGCGACTACAATGAGCAGTTCTTC.

The table lists this clonotype with a few counts. The chain joins TRBV21-1 to TRBJ1-4. TRBV21-1 is recorded as a pseudogene. The CDR3 sequence is 15 residues long. CDR3 bases: TGTGCCAGCAGCAAAGCGCTACATGACAATGAAAAACTGTTTTTT. It encodes CASSKALHDNEKLFF.

This clonotype was detected only a few times. V is TRBV7-2 and J is TRBJ2-3, with 8 bases aligning to TRBD1. The J segment lost 0 bases and the V segment lost 6 bases, leaving 14 bases of the junction unmatched. This CDR3 contains 18 residues. CDR1 is SGHTA and CDR2 is FQGNSA in the germline V gene. The CDR3 protein is CASRPGTGVLLSTDTQYF. DNA for the CDR3: TGTGCCAGCAGGCCAGGGACAGGAGTTTTACTTAGCACAGATACGCAGTATTTT.

This clonotype has ten or more counts. The rearrangement joins TRBV10-3 to TRBJ2-1; 11 nucleotides match TRBD2. The length of the CDR3 is 20 residues. V dropped 9 bases and J dropped 6; count of bases not matched to a gene: 25. Germline loops: CDR1 ENHRY, CDR2 SYGVKD. The DNA for the CDR3 is TGTGCCATTTGGATGGTGGGACTAGCGGTACCCGGACCCTCAGGCAATGAGCAGTTCTTC. Its translation: CAIWMVGLAVPGPSGNEQFF.

The genes are TRBV4-1 and TRBJ2-5, with 13 bases that match TRBD2. V shed 2 bases, J shed 3 bases, and the junction held 3 bases outside the gene matches. Germline V gene data show CDR1 as MGHRA and CDR2 as YSYEKL. CDR3 length: 16 amino acids. The CDR3: CASSQIGLAGEETQYF. In nucleotides, the CDR3 is TGCGCCAGCAGCCAAATAGGACTAGCGGGAGAAGAGACCCAGTACTTC.

V gene TRBV20-1 combines with J gene TRBJ2-3; 9 bases map to TRBD2. There are 16 residues in the CDR3. V gave up 1 base and J gave up 2 bases; unmatched junction bases: 7. Germline V CDR1 and CDR2: DFQATT, SNEGSKA (reference sequence). The CDR3 protein is CSARVMASGTTDTQYF. The DNA for the CDR3 is TGCAGTGCTAGAGTGATGGCTAGCGGGACCACAGATACGCAGTATTTT.

Ten or more counts support this clonotype. V is TRBV7-3 and J is TRBJ1-1; D ambiguous. V was trimmed by 6 bases and J by 2 bases, leaving 10 bases between them. The CDR3 runs 13 residues. Germline CDR1 SGHTA, CDR2 FQGTGA. As DNA, the CDR3 is TGTGCCAGCAGTCCCCGGGGAAACACTGAAGCTTTCTTT. Its protein product is CASSPRGNTEAFF.

This chain connects TRBV20-1 to TRBJ2-2, with D possibly being TRBD2 (5 bases). Trimming shortened V by 3 bases and J by 0 bases, and 11 bases separated the two germline ends. The CDR3 runs 15 residues. Germline assignment: CDR1 DFQATT and CDR2 SNEGSKA (reference sequence). This CDR3 is CSARTPGANTGELFF. The CDR3 DNA reads as TGCAGTGCTAGGACTCCCGGGGCGAACACCGGGGAGCTGTTTTTT.

Ten or more counts support this clonotype. V and J are TRBV5-1 and TRBJ1-1, with no clear D. V was trimmed by 0 bases and J by 5 bases, leaving 11 bases between them. Germline lookup yields CDR1 SGHRS and CDR2 YFSETQ. This CDR3 contains 14 residues. CDR3: CASSLVLAGTEAFF. CDR3 DNA: TGCGCCAGCAGCTTGGTTCTGGCCGGGACTGAAGCTTTCTTT.

This clonotype was observed a handful of times. The gene calls are TRBV25-1 and TRBJ2-1, with 7 positions matching TRBD2. The germline V gene has CDR1 MGHDK and CDR2 SYGVNS. Trimming at V came to 1 base and at J to 9 bases, leaving 12 bases not matched to a gene. The CDR3 is 16 residues long. The CDR3 nucleotides are TGTGCCAGCAGTGAATCCCTAGCGGCCGAGCTGGGTGAGCAGTTCTTC. It codes for CASSESLAAELGEQFF.

The chain couples TRBV29-1 to TRBJ2-2, with a weak D call TRBD2 (5 bases). The CDR3 spans 15 residues. Per the germline V gene, CDR1 is SQVTM and CDR2 is ANQGSEA. V was trimmed by 6 bases and J by 7 bases, leaving 21 bases between them. The CDR3 nucleotides are TGCAGCGTCCTCCCCCTAGCCGAAATAGGCGGGGAGCTGTTTTTT. As protein: CSVLPLAEIGGELFF.

This clonotype was seen at least ten times. This rearrangement joins TRBV21-1 to TRBJ2-1; the table's D gene call, TRBD2, was not cross checked with the DNA. TRBV21-1 is described as a pseudogene. The CDR3 extends over 16 amino acids. Written as DNA, the CDR3 is TGTGCCAGCAGCAAAGCGCGAGCGGGAAGCGAAAATGAGCAGTTCTTC. It yields the protein CASSKARAGSENEQFF.

This clonotype occurred many times. The chain recombines TRBV7-9 with TRBJ2-3, with D possibly being TRBD2 (5 bases). The CDR3 sequence is 15 residues long. Trimming pared 3 bases from V and 4 bases from J, leaving 14 bases between. CDR1 is SEHNR, CDR2 FQNEAQ, per germline (reference sequence). The CDR3 loop reads CASSFSRVIPDTQYF. CDR3 bases: TGTGCCAGCAGCTTCTCGAGGGTTATACCAGATACGCAGTATTTT.

CDR3 sequence (DNA): TGTGCCAGCAGCTTAGATCTCTCGACCGGCACAGATACGCAGTATTTT. This sequence encodes CASSLDLSTGTDTQYF. This sequence joins TRBV11-2 and TRBJ2-3; D is uncertain. The CDR3 loop spans 16 amino acids. Germline V gene sequence: CDR1 SGHAT, CDR2 FQNNGV. V dropped 0 bases and J dropped 1 base, with 11 bases sitting between them.

This clonotype was seen only a few times. This chain uses TRBV7-2 with TRBJ2-1; the match to TRBD2 covers 9 bases. There are 15 residues in the CDR3. The V gene end was trimmed by 7 bases and the J gene end by 6 bases; junction bases not matched to a gene: 10. In germline, CDR1 is SGHTA, CDR2 FQGNSA. The CDR3 nucleotides are TGTGCCAGCACTAAATCCGTAGCGGGAGCCAATGAGCAGTTCTTC. Translation: CASTKSVAGANEQFF.

The rearrangement links TRBV29-1 to TRBJ2-7, with unresolved D. V shed 5 bases and J shed 2 bases, with 10 bases lying between them. Germline V gene data show CDR1 as SQVTM and CDR2 as ANQGSEA. The CDR3 consists of 12 residues. CDR3 sequence (DNA): TGCAGCGTTAGTGACACCACCTACGAGCAGTACTTC. Translating gives CSVSDTTYEQYF.

The table lists this clonotype with many counts. The chain uses TRBV12-3 or TRBV12-4 and TRBJ2-2; the match to TRBD2 covers 13 bases. This CDR3 is built from 15 residues. V lost 5 bases, J lost 6 bases, and 3 bases stayed unmatched. CDR3 nucleotides: TGTGCCAGCAGTCGACTAGCGGGAGGCGCCGGGGAGCTGTTTTTT. It specifies CASSRLAGGAGELFF.

This chain joins TRBV7-9 and TRBJ2-2; D is ambiguous. Germline V gives CDR1 SEHNR, CDR2 FQNEAQ (reference sequence). V lost 3 bases to trimming and J lost 5 bases, with 10 bases between them. This CDR3 spans 14 amino acids. CDR3 bases: TGTGCCAGCAGCTTCGGACCGTCAACCGGGGAGCTGTTTTTT. Its translation is CASSFGPSTGELFF.

This clonotype occurred many times. The rearrangement joins TRBV9 to TRBJ2-1; D may be TRBD1 (6 bases). The germline V and J ends were trimmed by 0 bases and 5 bases, with 15 bases remaining between them. The CDR3 has 16 residues. CDR1 SGDLS and CDR2 YYNGEE come from the germline V gene. The CDR3 spells CASSVVGARGDNEQFF. Written as DNA, the CDR3 is TGTGCCAGCAGCGTAGTGGGGGCCCGGGGTGACAATGAGCAGTTCTTC.

This clonotype has just a few counts. The CDR3 coding sequence is TGTGCCAGCAGCCGAACCGGGACAGCTTCCTACAATGAGCAGTTCTTC. Its protein is CASSRTGTASYNEQFF. The chain uses TRBV7-2 and TRBJ2-1; 7 nucleotides agree with TRBD1. CDR1 is SGHTA and CDR2 is FQGNSA in the germline V gene. CDR3 size: 16 residues. The V and J ends lost 5 bases and 1 base, in that order; junction bases with no gene match: 8.